This T cell receptor beta chain comes out of a study of identical twins. Study-level results: Zero-insertion analyses might be partly confounded by invariant T cells like MAIT and iNKT. Abundant cord blood beta clonotypes carried fewer insertions; memory repertoires showed none. Within twin pairs, the out-of-frame alpha sequences they shared showed excess low generation probability.

This clonotype was observed a handful of times. Its antigen is still unknown. CDR3 size: 16 residues. CDR1 is DFQATT and CDR2 is SNEGSKA in the germline V gene (reference sequence). With 0 bases removed from V and 0 bases from J, the gap between germline ends came to 12 bases. TCRdb redid the calling of the 5' RACE reads with MiXCR, one entry per CDR3 protein. The profile shows 250,000 or so distinct CDR3 sequences, 6.5% to 9.5% of them singletons. These data were also reused for a study on yellow fever vaccine responses in identical twins.

The sequencing input was CD8+ T cells sorted from blood. The receptor was derived from a woman between 18 and 29 years old in good health. The chain links TRBV20-1 to TRBJ1-5, with no clear D. The CDR3 is CSARDRRVYSNQPQHF. The CDR3 DNA follows: TGCAGTGCTAGAGATAGGAGAGTTTATAGCAATCAGCCCCAGCATTTT.